The 25 T cell receptor beta chains below come from one sample, sequenced in a study of blood T cell repertoires in COVID-19 (TCRdb year 2020). Receptor amplification or capture employed the immunoSEQ multiplex PCR assay. TCRdb retrieved this table from immuneACCESS and kept in-frame rearrangements only. Not all clones are present; in checked studies, unresolved V genes account for under half, and no reason is known for the remainder. In all, the sample holds about 240,000 clones, and about 81% of those were seen once. The ten biggest clones cover 12% of the sample. The specimen was peripheral blood. These receptors came from a woman aged 60 to 75 with active or convalescent COVID-19.

J is TRBJ1-4 and V is TRBV10-2, with 9 bases matching TRBD1. Per germline, CDR1 WSHSY and CDR2 SAAADI. V lost 8 bases to trimming and J lost 3 bases; unmatched junction nucleotides: 7. The CDR3 is made up of 15 amino acids. The CDR3 sequence: CASGGQGGPNEKLFF. CDR3 sequence (DNA): TGCGCCAGCGGGGGACAGGGAGGACCTAATGAAAAACTGTTTTTT.

The count of this clone is one. CDR3 nucleotides: TGTGCCAGCAGCCAAGATCTGCGACAGGCACCTTACTACGAGCAGTACTTC. Amino acid sequence: CASSQDLRQAPYYEQYF. V is TRBV3-1 (or the pseudogene TRBV3-2) and J is TRBJ2-7; D perhaps matches TRBD1 (6 bases). The germline V and J ends were trimmed by 0 bases and 3 bases, with 18 bases remaining between them. This CDR3 has 17 residues. CDR1 LGHDT and CDR2 YNNKEL come from the germline V gene (reference sequence).

The chain couples TRBV10-2 to TRBJ1-1; 9 bases agree with TRBD1. In germline, CDR1 is WSHSY, CDR2 SAAADI. With 4 bases clipped from V and 5 bases from J, the junction kept 11 bases outside the gene matches. The CDR3 extends over 16 amino acids. CDR3 in amino acids: CASSGYRGRGTTEAFF. CDR3 DNA: TGCGCCAGCAGTGGATACAGGGGGCGAGGAACAACTGAAGCTTTCTTT.

The chain uses TRBV12-3 or TRBV12-4 and TRBJ1-2, with a possible D match to TRBD1 (6 bases). V lost 5 bases and J lost 5, with 12 bases in between. The CDR3 has 13 amino acids. The chain's CDR3 is CASSPDRKYGYTF. DNA of the CDR3: TGTGCCAGCAGTCCGGACAGAAAGTATGGCTACACCTTC.

The gene calls are TRBV18 and TRBJ2-5, with 9 positions matching TRBD2. The germline V gene has CDR1 KGHSH and CDR2 LQKENI. The CDR3 totals 16 residues. V was clipped by 2 bases and J by 1 base; unmatched bases: 5. Written as DNA, the CDR3 is TGTGCCAGCTCACCAACTCTAGCGGGGCCCCAAGAGACCCAGTACTTC. It yields the protein CASSPTLAGPQETQYF.

The chain uses TRBV27 and TRBJ1-5; no firm D call. The CDR3 spans 13 residues. Germline V gives CDR1 MNHEY, CDR2 SMNVEV (reference sequence). V was trimmed by 2 bases and J by 7 bases, leaving 9 bases between them. In DNA form, the CDR3 reads TGTGCCAGCAGTTTAGCCCGCGGGCAGCCCCAGCATTTT. Amino acids: CASSLARGQPQHF.

The genes are TRBV2 and TRBJ2-7; weak D call: TRBD2 (5 bases). Between the trimmed V and J ends, which lost 3 bases and 4 bases, there was a span of 10 bases. The CDR3 contains 13 residues. Germline CDR1 reads SNHLY; CDR2 reads FYNNEI. The CDR3, as DNA: TGTGCCAGCAGTGAGTCGCCGGGGTACGAGCAGTACTTC. Amino acid sequence: CASSESPGYEQYF.

The chain is built from TRBV11-2 and TRBJ2-1; 8 nucleotides match TRBD2. Germline V gene data show CDR1 as SGHAT and CDR2 as FQNNGV. V lost 5 bases, J lost 6 bases, and 3 bases stayed unmatched. The CDR3 totals 13 residues. The CDR3 loop reads CASSQSGGNEQFF. The CDR3 DNA sequence: TGTGCCAGCAGCCAGAGCGGGGGCAATGAGCAGTTCTTC.

This sequence joins TRBV30 and TRBJ2-2; D perhaps matches TRBD1 (6 bases). Trimming cost V 3 bases and J 3 bases, with 14 bases left between them. CDR3 length: 15 amino acids. Germline V CDR1 and CDR2: GTSNPN, SVGIG (reference sequence). CDR3 bases: TGTGCCTGGAGGGTGAGGGGGTTCGACACCGGGGAGCTGTTTTTT. It is translated as CAWRVRGFDTGELFF.

J is TRBJ1-5 and V is TRBV28; 8 positions match TRBD1. This CDR3 has 15 residues. Per the germline V gene, CDR1 is MDHEN and CDR2 is SYDVKM. The V gene end was trimmed by 6 bases and the J gene end by 0 bases; junction bases not matched to a gene: 4. The CDR3 protein is CASRTGEYSNQPQHF. The CDR3, as DNA: TGTGCCAGCAGGACAGGGGAATATAGCAATCAGCCCCAGCATTTT.

The chain carries TRBV7-2 and TRBJ2-5; 7 bases are shared with TRBD2. The CDR3 has 16 residues. Unmatched junction bases numbered 10, after V lost 4 bases and J lost 2 bases. The V gene's germline CDR1 is SGHTA and CDR2 FQGNSA. The CDR3 nucleotides are TGTGCCAGCAGCTCATACCTAGCGGTAATACAAGAGACCCAGTACTTC. Translated: CASSSYLAVIQETQYF.

The chain joins TRBV12-3 or TRBV12-4 to TRBJ2-7; unclear D gene. V was trimmed by 3 bases and J by 3 bases, leaving 3 bases between them. The CDR3 has 11 amino acids. The CDR3 nucleotides are TGTGCCAGCAGTTTCGGCTACGAGCAGTACTTC. Protein: CASSFGYEQYF.

The chain combines TRBV9 with TRBJ1-4, with no clear D. V shed 4 bases and J shed 0 bases, with 13 bases lying between them. CDR3 length: 16 residues. From germline, CDR1 is SGDLS and CDR2 YYNGEE. CDR3 region: CASSPREGATNEKLFF. DNA for the CDR3: TGTGCCAGCAGCCCTCGTGAGGGTGCAACTAATGAAAAACTGTTTTTT.

The chain carries TRBV3-1 (or the pseudogene TRBV3-2) and TRBJ2-3, with D tentatively TRBD2 (5 bases). This CDR3 spans 15 amino acids. From germline, CDR1 is LGHDT and CDR2 YNNKEL (reference sequence). V was clipped by 1 base and J by 2 bases, with 10 bases between them. The CDR3 protein is CASSQVDYYTDTQYF. CDR3 nucleotide sequence: TGTGCCAGCAGCCAAGTTGACTACTACACAGATACGCAGTATTTT.

CDR3 in DNA: TGTGCCAGCAGTTTGCCAGGGTATGGCTACACCTTC. It translates to CASSLPGYGYTF. The chain has TRBV28 and TRBJ1-2, with a possible D match to TRBD1 (5 bases). The germline CDR1 and CDR2 sequences are MDHEN and SYDVKM. Trimming pared 3 bases from V and 5 bases from J, leaving 7 bases between. The length of the CDR3 is 12 residues.

The chain recombines TRBV2 with TRBJ1-4, with D possibly TRBD1 on 5 matching bases. V dropped 4 bases and J dropped 8 bases, with 11 bases sitting between them. CDR3 length equals 13 residues. Germline loops: CDR1 SNHLY, CDR2 FYNNEI. The CDR3 DNA sequence: TGTGCCAGCAGTGGACAGATTGAGGAAAAACTGTTTTTT. It encodes CASSGQIEEKLFF.

This clone has a handful of counts. The genes are TRBV3-1 (or the pseudogene TRBV3-2) and TRBJ2-5; D is unclear. CDR3 size: 15 residues. Germline V gene sequence: CDR1 LGHDT, CDR2 YNNKEL (reference sequence). V was cut by 2 bases and J by 5 bases, with 15 bases left in between. The CDR3 nucleotides read TGTGCCAGCAGCCAACTAATAATAGAGCACGAGACCCAGTACTTC. Translated, it gives CASSQLIIEHETQYF.

The rearrangement links TRBV21-1 to TRBJ1-2; TRBD1, the D gene given by the table, was not confirmed from the DNA. TRBV21-1 is flagged as a pseudogene. This CDR3 region has 18 residues. DNA of the CDR3: TGTGCCAGCAGCAAAGATATCGGACCGGACAGGGATTACTATGGCTACACCTTC. Encoded protein: CASSKDIGPDRDYYGYTF.

This clone was picked up a small number of times. A much larger clonotype is one base distant, so this may be a read error. The identical CDR3 is also encoded by other nucleotide sequences in the sample. The DNA of the CDR3 is TGTGCCAGCAGCTTAGGGACTAGCACAGATACGCAGTATTTT. This translates into CASSLGTSTDTQYF. The chain joins TRBV7-2 to TRBJ2-3; perhaps TRBD2 as D (5 bases). This CDR3 is built from 14 residues. Germline values: CDR1 SGHTA, CDR2 FQGNSA. Trimming pared 1 base from V and 0 bases from J, leaving 5 bases between. The full variable domain, with the rest looked up from reference TRBV7-2 and TRBJ2-3, is GAGVSQSPSNKVTEKGKDVELRCDPISGHTALYWYRQSLGQGLEFLIYFQGNSAPDKSGLPSDRFSAERTGGSVSTLTIQRTQQEDSAVYLCASSLGTSTDTQYFGPGTRLTVL.

This clone was observed a few times. The rearrangement links TRBV7-2 to TRBJ1-6; D gene unclear. V gave up 4 bases and J gave up 5 bases, with 9 bases separating them. Germline V lookup: CDR1 SGHTA, CDR2 FQGNSA. This CDR3 region has 14 residues. The CDR3 spells CASSSRTNNSPLHF. The CDR3 nucleotides are TGTGCCAGCAGCTCACGGACTAATAATTCACCCCTCCACTTT.

The chain carries TRBV5-1 and TRBJ2-7, with D possibly being TRBD1 (5 bases). Germline assignment: CDR1 SGHRS and CDR2 YFSETQ. This CDR3 has 15 amino acids. V lost 0 bases and J 3 bases, leaving 13 bases between the germline ends. CDR3 sequence: CASSLEGQYIYEQYF. The CDR3 DNA is TGCGCCAGCAGCTTGGAGGGGCAGTATATCTACGAGCAGTACTTC.

This sequence joins TRBV2 and TRBJ2-7; perhaps TRBD1 as D (5 bases). Deletions cut 9 bases from V and 1 base from J, with 13 bases between. CDR3 length: 13 amino acids. CDR1 is SNHLY and CDR2 is FYNNEI in the germline V gene. This chain's CDR3 is CARSSRQSYEQYF. The CDR3 DNA reads TGTGCCAGAAGCTCGCGACAGTCCTACGAGCAGTACTTC.

The rearrangement uses TRBV6-1 and TRBJ2-1, with 12 positions matching TRBD1. The CDR3 runs 19 residues. Germline V gene sequence: CDR1 MNHNS, CDR2 SASEGT. V dropped 4 bases and J dropped 4; count of bases not matched to a gene: 14. CDR3 nucleotide sequence: TGTGCCAGCAGTGGGAGGGCCCCCGGGACAGGGGGCGCATACAATGAGCAGTTCTTC. Encoded protein: CASSGRAPGTGGAYNEQFF.

V is TRBV7-8 and J is TRBJ2-7, with D unclear. CDR1 and CDR2 (germline): SGHVS, FQNEAQ. With 5 bases removed from V and 2 bases from J, the gap between germline ends came to 13 bases. The CDR3 covers 14 residues. The CDR3 reads CASSLGQLPYEQYF. Here the CDR3 DNA reads TGTGCCAGCAGCCTAGGTCAGTTACCCTACGAGCAGTACTTC.

The chain uses TRBV6-5 and TRBJ1-1; the D gene is possibly TRBD1 (6 bases). CDR1 is MNHEY, CDR2 SVGAGI, per germline. The CDR3 is made up of 14 amino acids. With 2 bases removed from V and 4 bases from J, the gap between germline ends came to 11 bases. As DNA, the CDR3 is TGTGCCAGCAGTTACCAAGGGGGACCCACTGAAGCTTTCTTT. Encoded protein: CASSYQGGPTEAFF.